Listed below are T cell receptor beta chains from one sample, sequenced in a study of molecular identifiers for immune sequencing clone quantification. TCRdb re-called the PCR reads with MiXCR, one entry per CDR3 protein. The data contain about half a million distinct CDR3 sequences, 20% to 25% of them seen just once; the ten biggest clones take up 0.65% to 0.95%. The material sequenced was naive CD8+ T cells from blood, with Jurkat cell RNA spiked in. These receptors were taken from a human donor in good health. Some libraries in this study had Jurkat cell RNA spiked in. CDR3s include the opening cysteine and the closing phenylalanine or tryptophan. Fields, in order: V gene, J gene, CDR3 length, CDR3 protein.

V: TRBV12-3/TRBV12-4
J: TRBJ2-2
length: 17
CDR3: CASSPLGDRGHTGELFF

V: TRBV7-2
J: TRBJ2-7
length: 15
CDR3: CASSLTGQGAEEQYF

V: TRBV9
J: TRBJ1-2
length: 18
CDR3: CASSSSKGADKVDYGYTF

V: TRBV9
J: TRBJ1-2
length: 15
CDR3: CASSTGTGSQEGYTF

V: TRBV4-3
J: TRBJ1-1
length: 15
CDR3: CASSQVPGQNTEAFF

V: TRBV27
J: TRBJ2-3
length: 16
CDR3: CASSLRQGALADTQYF

V: TRBV3-1
J: TRBJ2-3
length: 14
CDR3: CASSPPLDTDTQYF

V: TRBV29-1
J: TRBJ2-3
length: 24
CDR3: CSVEGGNGLAGGTSASPQTDTQYF

V: TRBV2
J: TRBJ2-7
length: 15
CDR3: CASSERLAGNHEQYF

V: TRBV16
J: TRBJ1-5
length: 17
CDR3: CASSQSAGQGSNQPQHF

V: TRBV12-3/TRBV12-4
J: TRBJ1-4
length: 16
CDR3: CASSRLSTGGDEKLFF

V: TRBV27
J: TRBJ2-2
length: 17
CDR3: CASSLRRGGWGTGELFF

V: TRBV5-1
J: TRBJ1-5
length: 13
CDR3: CASSLEGIQPQHF

V: TRBV6-2/TRBV6-3
J: TRBJ2-5
length: 15
CDR3: CASSYGGALGGASTF

V: TRBV2
J: TRBJ1-1
length: 14
CDR3: CASSEGLVMTEAFF

V: TRBV15
J: TRBJ2-7
length: 16
CDR3: CATSRDKGASFYEQYF

V: TRBV28
J: TRBJ1-3
length: 19
CDR3: CASSNLDSRNLYSGDTIYF

V: TRBV7-9
J: TRBJ1-2
length: 15
CDR3: CASSPTGQGRYGYTF

V: TRBV27
J: TRBJ2-7
length: 14
CDR3: CASRSETANYEQYF

V: TRBV7-9
J: TRBJ2-5
length: 14
CDR3: CASSSTEGRETQYF

V: TRBV4-3
J: TRBJ1-1
length: 14
CDR3: CASSQGAMNTEAFF

V: TRBV7-2
J: TRBJ2-3
length: 14
CDR3: CASSLETVTDTQYF

V: TRBV12-3/TRBV12-4
J: TRBJ2-2
length: 14
CDR3: CASSFPPPPGELFF

V: TRBV6-2/TRBV6-3
J: TRBJ2-3
length: 15
CDR3: CASSLGVYSTDTRYF

V: TRBV27
J: TRBJ1-1
length: 11
CDR3: CASGPTAEAFF

V: TRBV2
J: TRBJ1-1
length: 15
CDR3: CASSEEYRPDTEAFF

V: TRBV6-5
J: TRBJ2-5
length: 14
CDR3: CASSYDGLQETQYF

V: TRBV4-2
J: TRBJ2-7
length: 15
CDR3: CASSQAGASSYEQYF

V: TRBV11-2
J: TRBJ2-3
length: 16
CDR3: CASSSAGTGITDAQYF

V: TRBV12-3/TRBV12-4
J: TRBJ1-5
length: 14
CDR3: CASKRQGSNQPQHF

V: TRBV5-5
J: TRBJ1-4
length: 15
CDR3: CASSPQDSRDEKLFF

V: TRBV27
J: TRBJ2-7
length: 14
CDR3: CTSSLSTQGWEQYF

V: TRBV4-3
J: TRBJ2-2
length: 15
CDR3: CASSPYRSGSTELFF

V: TRBV4-3
J: TRBJ2-3
length: 17
CDR3: CASSQDRLAGNKDTQYF

V: TRBV2
J: TRBJ2-2
length: 19
CDR3: CASRTIPWSGQGTTGELFF

V: TRBV6-5
J: TRBJ2-5
length: 16
CDR3: CATSRGTGWYQETQYF

V: TRBV7-7
J: TRBJ2-5
length: 17
CDR3: CASSLGTASGGQETQYF

V: TRBV6-2/TRBV6-3
J: TRBJ2-1
length: 14
CDR3: CASTVGLTYNEQFF

V: TRBV13
J: TRBJ2-3
length: 15
CDR3: CASSLLRDATDTQYF

V: TRBV29-1
J: TRBJ2-3
length: 16
CDR3: CSVLTSELRRTDTQYF

V: TRBV28
J: TRBJ2-1
length: 13
CDR3: CASFEGGVNEQFF

V: TRBV2
J: TRBJ2-3
length: 16
CDR3: CASSETSGGRGDTQYF

V: TRBV27
J: TRBJ2-1
length: 17
CDR3: CASNPSSGASSYNEQFF

V: TRBV9
J: TRBJ1-1
length: 14
CDR3: CASSVAVSFTEAFF

V: TRBV6-5
J: TRBJ2-2
length: 12
CDR3: CAAGTFTGELFF

V: TRBV5-6
J: TRBJ1-1
length: 14
CDR3: CASTPFQGNTEAFF

V: TRBV24-1
J: TRBJ2-1
length: 14
CDR3: CAASDGRVQSEQFF

V: TRBV27
J: TRBJ1-1
length: 14
CDR3: CASSLLGGRSEAFF

V: TRBV24-1
J: TRBJ2-5
length: 13
CDR3: CATSAGPQETQYF

V: TRBV7-6
J: TRBJ2-1
length: 16
CDR3: CASSYGTSGNYNEQFF